In this sample, the clone carrying this T cell receptor beta chain turned up many times. This sample was included in a study of CD8+CD57+ T cells in acquired aplastic anemia. Study overall: Sorted cells (CD4+ and CD8+) yielded DNA amounts that averaged around 3.5 ug.

CDR3 length: 13 residues. Trimming pared 3 bases from V and 4 bases from J, leaving 10 bases between. Germline CDR1 SGHTA, CDR2 FQGNSA. The template for TCR beta VDJ and CDR3 sequence profiling was genomic DNA. Using its own MiXCR run on the reads, TCRdb lists one record per CDR3 protein. The sample shows roughly 300,000 distinct CDR3 sequences, around 60% of them seen only once. The source material was sorted CD4+, CD8+, or CD8+CD57+ T cells (not recorded which) from PBMCs. This receptor was taken from a human donor with severe aplastic anemia or a healthy control (not recorded which). The chain has TRBV7-2 and TRBJ2-7, with unresolved D. CDR3 in DNA: TGTGCCAGCAGCTTGGGAACCCCTTACGAGCAGTACTTC. This encodes CASSLGTPYEQYF.